The rows below give T cell receptor beta chains drawn from one sample of a study of cytomegalovirus exposure and HLA in healthy donors. Here immunoSEQ multiplex PCR was the method, and the copy in TCRdb shows in-frame clones only, minus some. Here the sample spans roughly 150,000 clones, more than 60% being singletons. The sample comprised PBMCs. The receptor set was obtained from a woman aged 40 to 50 in good health and CMV-seropositive. The CDR3 runs from the conserved cysteine through the conserved F or W. D genes are given only for firm matches. Expanded clones are given a class, and other clones once, few, many or no size at all.

TRBJ1-4	.	.	TRBV7-9	TGTGCCAGCAGCCTGCGGGACGGAGCAACTAATGAAAAACTGTTTTTT	CASSLRDGATNEKLFF
TRBJ2-1	.	TRBD1	TRBV7-3	TGTGCCAGCAGCCGGGCCGGGACAGGGGTTGTAAATGAGCAGTTCTTC	CASSRAGTGVVNEQFF
TRBJ2-7	.	TRBD1	TRBV2	TGTGCCAGCAGTCCCGGGACAGGGGACCACGAGCAGTACTTC	CASSPGTGDHEQYF
TRBJ1-2	once	TRBD1	TRBV2	TGTGCCAGCAGTGAAGCGGGACAGGGTCGATGGGGTGGCTACACCTTC	CASSEAGQGRWGGYTF
TRBJ1-1	.	TRBD1	TRBV29-1	TGCAGCGTCGTCAGCGAGGGACAGGGAACTGAAGCTTTCTTT	CSVVSEGQGTEAFF
TRBJ2-1	.	.	TRBV19	TGTGCCAGTACCCAACACGGGGGTTATAATGAGCAGTTCTTC	CASTQHGGYNEQFF
TRBJ2-2	.	.	TRBV7-8	TGTGCCAGCAGCACAACGCTGGGGGGGGCCGGTGTCGGGGAGCTGTTTTTT	CASSTTLGGAGVGELFF
TRBJ1-4	.	.	TRBV28	TGTGCCAGCTCTACCCGGGGGGAAAAACTGTTTTTT	CASSTRGEKLFF
TRBJ2-2	once	.	TRBV30	TGTGCCTGGAGTGTTAGAGGGAGTACCGGGGAGCTGTTTTTT	CAWSVRGSTGELFF
TRBJ1-6	.	.	TRBV2	TGTGCCAGCAGCCTGGCTAGCTATAATTCACCCCTCCACTTT	CASSLASYNSPLHF
TRBJ2-1	.	.	TRBV7-2	TGTGCCAGCAGTTCCGCCAGGGGCGCCTACAATGAGCAGTTCTTC	CASSSARGAYNEQFF
TRBJ2-2	.	TRBD1	TRBV5-5	TGTGCCAGCAGCCCCTACGGGACAGGGGGTTTGGGCACCGGGGAGCTGTTTTTT	CASSPYGTGGLGTGELFF
TRBJ1-4	once	TRBD1	TRBV6-6	TGTGCCAGCAGTTACTCTGTGACAGGGGGGAATGAAAAACTGTTTTTT	CASSYSVTGGNEKLFF
TRBJ2-1	.	TRBD1	TRBV6-6	TGTGCCAGCAGTGAGAGAGGGGGCGGGTTCTTC	CASSERGGGFF
TRBJ2-5	.	TRBD1	TRBV30	TGTGCCTGGAGGGGGACAGGGGGCATCGGAAAGACCCAGTACTTC	CAWRGTGGIGKTQYF
TRBJ1-6	few	.	TRBV15	TGTGCCACCAGGTCGGCGGGGAGCTCCTATAATTCACCCCTCCACTTT	CATRSAGSSYNSPLHF
TRBJ1-3	.	.	TRBV5-1	TGCGCCAGCAGCCCGACTACGGGGATCTCTGGAAACACCATATATTTT	CASSPTTGISGNTIYF
TRBJ2-1	few	TRBD1	TRBV19	TGTGCCAGTAGGGACAGGGTCAATGAGCAGTTCTTC	CASRDRVNEQFF
TRBJ2-3	.	.	TRBV30	TGTGCCTGGAGTGACGGAGGGGGCACAGATACGCAGTATTTT	CAWSDGGGTDTQYF
TRBJ2-3	once	.	TRBV30	TGTGCCTGGAGTGCCCAGGGGAGCCCCGCAGAAACGCAGTATTTT	CAWSAQGSPAETQYF
TRBJ1-6	once	.	TRBV28	TGTGCCAGCAGTTTCCGGGGGTTCAATCCACCCCTCCACTTT	CASSFRGFNPPLHF
TRBJ1-1	few	TRBD1	TRBV7-9	TGTTCCAGCAGCCCTCGGTCCCGGGACAGTTCGGACACTGAAGCTTTCTTT	CSSSPRSRDSSDTEAFF
TRBJ2-5	.	.	TRBV5-4	TGTGCCAGCAGCTTCTCAGAGACCCAGTACTTC	CASSFSETQYF
TRBJ1-5	.	.	TRBV2	TGTGCCAGCAGTTGGCAGGGCCCAGGCAATCAGCCCCAGCATTTT	CASSWQGPGNQPQHF
TRBJ1-6	.	.	TRBV18	TGTGCCAGCTCACCAGGGGCAGGCTCTTCACCCCTCCACTTT	CASSPGAGSSPLHF
TRBJ2-5	.	.	TRBV5-1	TGCGCCAGCAGCCCGAGTCCTGGGGGCGGAGAACAAGAGACCCAGTACTTC	CASSPSPGGGEQETQYF
TRBJ2-3	.	TRBD2	TRBV30	TGTGCCGAGAGCCGGACTAGCGGGGGGGCTGGAGATACGCAGTATTTT	CAESRTSGGAGDTQYF
TRBJ1-6	once	.	TRBV19	TGTGCCAGTAGTTCGACAGCGCCCCAGGGGTCACCCCTCCACTTT	CASSSTAPQGSPLHF
TRBJ2-4	.	.	TRBV6-5	TGTGCCAGCAACCGTGGAGGAGCCAAAAACAGTCAGTACTTC	CASNRGGAKNSQYF
TRBJ2-6	.	.	TRBV5-1	TGCGCCAGCAGCCACTCTGGGGCCAACGTCCTGACTTTC	CASSHSGANVLTF
TRBJ1-1	few	.	TRBV10-1	TGCGCCAGCAGTGGCGGAGGGCCCGACACTGAAGCTTTCTTT	CASSGGGPDTEAFF
TRBJ1-2	few	.	TRBV4-2	TGTGCCAGCAGCCAAGATAGGGGCAGGTGGAATGGCTACACCTTC	CASSQDRGRWNGYTF
TRBJ1-1	.	.	TRBV11-2	TGTGCCAGCAGCTTAGTGCCGGGGGGAGGAACTGAAGCTTTCTTT	CASSLVPGGGTEAFF
TRBJ2-7	.	TRBD1	TRBV6-5	TGTGCCAGCAGTTACGGGGACAGCTACGAGCAGTACTTC	CASSYGDSYEQYF
TRBJ1-1	few	.	TRBV2	TGTGCCAGCAAGCTAGGGGAAAACACTGAAGCTTTCTTT	CASKLGENTEAFF
TRBJ1-4	.	.	TRBV27	TGTGCCAGTCGAAGTGGGGGCACGGAACTGTTTTTT	CASRSGGTELFF
TRBJ2-3	.	.	TRBV5-1	TGCGCCAGCAGCTTGGAGGGGCAGCCCACAGATACGCAGTATTTT	CASSLEGQPTDTQYF
TRBJ2-7	.	.	TRBV2	TGTGCCAGCAGTGACGGCGTAGCCTCCTACGAGCAGTACTTC	CASSDGVASYEQYF
TRBJ2-7	.	TRBD1	TRBV6-5	TGTGCCAGCAGTTTACGACAGGGAAGGTCCTACGAGCAGTACTTC	CASSLRQGRSYEQYF
TRBJ2-1	.	TRBD1	TRBV5-8	TGTGCCAGCGGCCGGGAGGGTTCGGGACAGGGGCTCTTGAATGAGCAGTTCTTC	CASGREGSGQGLLNEQFF
TRBJ2-7	.	TRBD1	TRBV11-3	TGTGCCAGCAGCTTAGGTGGCGGGACAGGGTCCCACGAGCAGTACTTC	CASSLGGGTGSHEQYF
TRBJ1-3	once	.	TRBV7-9	TGTGCCAGCAGCTCGTACGGGGGTCCCAAGTCTGGAAACACCATATATTTT	CASSSYGGPKSGNTIYF
TRBJ2-7	once	TRBD1	TRBV10-2	TGCGCCAGCCGAGACAGGGGCGAGACCTACGAGCAGTACTTC	CASRDRGETYEQYF
TRBJ2-1	.	TRBD2	TRBV28	TGTGCCATAGGTGTCCTAGCGGGGACCTACAATGAGCAGTTCTTC	CAIGVLAGTYNEQFF
TRBJ2-7	.	.	TRBV7-6	TGTGCCAGCAGCTTAGCTGGGGACCAGGGGTACGAGCAGTACTTC	CASSLAGDQGYEQYF
TRBJ1-1	.	.	TRBV11-1	TGTGCCAGCAGCTTGGGCAGGGTCACTGAAGCTTTCTTT	CASSLGRVTEAFF
TRBJ1-1	once	TRBD1	TRBV19	TGTGCCAGTAGTATCGGGACAGGGGTGGGGAACACTGAAGCTTTCTTT	CASSIGTGVGNTEAFF
TRBJ1-4	.	.	TRBV7-9	TGTGCCAGCGCGCCTCTCAATGAAAAACTGTTTTTT	CASAPLNEKLFF
TRBJ1-5	once	.	TRBV2	TGTGCCAGCGGGCAGGGAATGAGCAATCAGCCCCAGCATTTT	CASGQGMSNQPQHF
TRBJ1-1	.	.	TRBV6-5	TGTGCCAGCAGCTTCCGGGGTTTGGCTGAAGCTTTCTTT	CASSFRGLAEAFF
TRBJ1-1	.	.	TRBV30	TGTGCCTTCACAGGGCATACTGAAGCTTTCTTT	CAFTGHTEAFF
TRBJ2-3	.	TRBD1	TRBV7-3	TGTGCCAGCAGCCCAACAGGGGGACGGGCAACAGATACGCAGTATTTT	CASSPTGGRATDTQYF
TRBJ2-1	.	.	TRBV19	TGTGCCAGTAGATCACATACCTCCTACAATGAGCAGTTCTTC	CASRSHTSYNEQFF